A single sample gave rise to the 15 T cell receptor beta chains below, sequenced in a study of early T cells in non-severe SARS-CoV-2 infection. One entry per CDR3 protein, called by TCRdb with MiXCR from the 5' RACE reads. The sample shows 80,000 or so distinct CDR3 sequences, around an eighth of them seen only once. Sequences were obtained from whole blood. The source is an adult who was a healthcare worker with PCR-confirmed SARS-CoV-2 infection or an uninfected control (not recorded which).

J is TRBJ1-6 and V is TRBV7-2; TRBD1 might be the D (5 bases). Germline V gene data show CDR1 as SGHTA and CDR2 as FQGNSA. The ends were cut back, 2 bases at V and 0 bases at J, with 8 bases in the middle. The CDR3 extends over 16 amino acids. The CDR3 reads CASSLLGRSYNSPLHF. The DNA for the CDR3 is TGTGCCAGCAGCTTATTGGGGCGCTCCTATAATTCACCCCTCCACTTT.

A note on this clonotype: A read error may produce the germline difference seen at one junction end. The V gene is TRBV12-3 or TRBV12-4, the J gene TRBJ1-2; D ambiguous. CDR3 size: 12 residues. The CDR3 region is CASSLGNYGYTF. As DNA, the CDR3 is TGTGCCAGCAGCTTAGGGAACTATGGCTACACCTTC.

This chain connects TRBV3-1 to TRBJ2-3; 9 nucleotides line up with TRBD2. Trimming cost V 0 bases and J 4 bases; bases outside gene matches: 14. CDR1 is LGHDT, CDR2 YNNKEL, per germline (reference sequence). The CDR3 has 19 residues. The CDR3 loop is CASSQESDHSGSSPDTQYF. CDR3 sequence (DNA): TGTGCCAGCAGCCAAGAATCCGACCATAGCGGGAGTTCCCCAGATACGCAGTATTTT.

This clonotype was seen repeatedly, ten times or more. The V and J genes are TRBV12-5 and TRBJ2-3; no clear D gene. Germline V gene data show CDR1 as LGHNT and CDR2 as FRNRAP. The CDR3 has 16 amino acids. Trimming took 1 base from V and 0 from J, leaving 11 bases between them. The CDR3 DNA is TGTGCTAGTGGTTTGGGAATACGCCAGAGCACAGATACGCAGTATTTT. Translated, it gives CASGLGIRQSTDTQYF.

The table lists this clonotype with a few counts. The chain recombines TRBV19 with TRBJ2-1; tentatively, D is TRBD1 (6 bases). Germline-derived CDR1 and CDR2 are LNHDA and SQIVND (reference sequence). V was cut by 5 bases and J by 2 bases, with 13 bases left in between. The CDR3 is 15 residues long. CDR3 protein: CASSFTGHPYNEQFF. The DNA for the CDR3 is TGTGCCAGTAGTTTTACAGGGCACCCCTACAATGAGCAGTTCTTC.

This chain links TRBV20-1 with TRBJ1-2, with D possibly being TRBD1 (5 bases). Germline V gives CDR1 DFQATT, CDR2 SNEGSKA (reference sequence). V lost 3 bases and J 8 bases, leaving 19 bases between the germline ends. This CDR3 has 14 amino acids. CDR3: CSASGEGQGLGYTF. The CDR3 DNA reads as TGCAGTGCTAGTGGGGAGGGGCAGGGATTAGGCTACACCTTC.

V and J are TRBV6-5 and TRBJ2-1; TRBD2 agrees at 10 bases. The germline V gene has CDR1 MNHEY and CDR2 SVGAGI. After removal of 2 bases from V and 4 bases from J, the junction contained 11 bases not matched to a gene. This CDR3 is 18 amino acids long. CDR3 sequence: CASSYASSGRRYYNEQFF. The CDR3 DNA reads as TGTGCCAGCAGTTACGCCTCTAGCGGGAGACGCTATTACAATGAGCAGTTCTTC.

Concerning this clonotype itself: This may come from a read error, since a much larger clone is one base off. CDR3 in amino acids: CASSQGYKQYF. DNA for the CDR3: TGCGCCAGCTCCCAGGGCTACAAGCAGTACTTC. The chain couples TRBV5-1 to TRBJ2-7; D is possibly TRBD1 (5 bases). Germline CDR1 SGHRS, CDR2 YFSETQ. The length of the CDR3 is 11 residues.

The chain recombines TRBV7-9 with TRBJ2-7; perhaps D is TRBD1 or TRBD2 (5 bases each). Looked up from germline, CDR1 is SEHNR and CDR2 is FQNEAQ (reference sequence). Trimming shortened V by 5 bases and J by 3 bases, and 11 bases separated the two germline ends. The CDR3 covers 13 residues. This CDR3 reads CASSGDGYYEQYF. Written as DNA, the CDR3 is TGTGCCAGCAGCGGGGACGGGTACTACGAGCAGTACTTC. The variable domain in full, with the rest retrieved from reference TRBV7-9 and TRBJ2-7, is DTGVSQNPRHKITKRGQNVTFRCDPISEHNRLYWYRQTLGQGPEFLTYFQNEAQLEKSRLLSDRFSAERPKGSFSTLEIQRTEQGDSAMYLCASSGDGYYEQYFGPGTRLTVT.

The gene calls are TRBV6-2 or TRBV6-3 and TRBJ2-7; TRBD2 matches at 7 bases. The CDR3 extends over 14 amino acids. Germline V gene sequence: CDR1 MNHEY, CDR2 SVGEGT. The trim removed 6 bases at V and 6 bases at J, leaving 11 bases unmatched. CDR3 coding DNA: TGTGCCAGCAGCTCCGGACTAGATGTAGGCGAGCAGTACTTC. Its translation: CASSSGLDVGEQYF.

The CDR3 DNA is TGCAGTGCTGTGCTTACTAGCGCCTTCACAGATACGCAGTATTTT. It codes for CSAVLTSAFTDTQYF. This chain links TRBV20-1 with TRBJ2-3, with 7 bases lining up with TRBD2. The J segment lost 2 bases and the V segment lost 5 bases, leaving 10 bases of the junction unmatched. The CDR3 is made up of 15 amino acids. The germline CDR1 and CDR2 sequences are DFQATT and SNEGSKA (reference sequence).

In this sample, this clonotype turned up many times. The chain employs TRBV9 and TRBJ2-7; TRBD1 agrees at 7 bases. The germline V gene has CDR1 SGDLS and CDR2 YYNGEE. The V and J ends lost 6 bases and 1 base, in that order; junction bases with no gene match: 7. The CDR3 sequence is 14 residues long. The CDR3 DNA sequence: TGTGCCAGCAACAATAGGACAGGATCCTACGAGCAGTACTTC. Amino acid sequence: CASNNRTGSYEQYF. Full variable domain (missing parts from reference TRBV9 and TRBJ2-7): DSGVTQTPKHLITATGQRVTLRCSPRSGDLSVYWYQQSLDQGLQFLIQYYNGEERAKGNILERFSAQQFPDLHSELNLSSLELGDSALYFCASNNRTGSYEQYFGPGTRLTVT.

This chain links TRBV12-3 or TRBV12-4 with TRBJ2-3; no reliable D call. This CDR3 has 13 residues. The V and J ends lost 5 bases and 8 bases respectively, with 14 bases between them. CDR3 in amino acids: CASSPFRVGTQYF. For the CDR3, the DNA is TGTGCCAGCAGTCCTTTTAGAGTTGGTACGCAGTATTTT.

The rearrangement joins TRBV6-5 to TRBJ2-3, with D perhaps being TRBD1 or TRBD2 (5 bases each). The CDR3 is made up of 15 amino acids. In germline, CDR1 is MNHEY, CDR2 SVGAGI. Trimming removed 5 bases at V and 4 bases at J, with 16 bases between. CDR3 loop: CASSQSGEGSDTQYF. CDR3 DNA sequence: TGTGCCAGCAGTCAAAGCGGAGAGGGGTCAGATACGCAGTATTTT.

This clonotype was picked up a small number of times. CDR3 in DNA: TGTGCCAGCAGTCCTACACTCTCCTACGAGCAGTACTTC. It specifies CASSPTLSYEQYF. The chain carries TRBV27 and TRBJ2-7; D uncertain. With 5 bases removed from V and 0 bases from J, the gap between germline ends came to 8 bases. The length of the CDR3 is 13 residues. CDR1 MNHEY and CDR2 SMNVEV come from the germline V gene (reference sequence).